One and the same sample provided the 31 T cell receptor beta chains below, sequenced in a study of blood T cells in healthy people across ages. It was with a sample-barcoded 5' primer and a J-beta primer mix that a second PCR of about 7 to 12 cycles was run. TCRdb recomputed calls from the 5' RACE reads with MiXCR, one row per CDR3 protein. The table shows roughly 860,000 distinct CDR3 sequences, with 55% to 65% occurring only once. What was sequenced was blood. The source of these receptors is a man aged 25 to 45 in good health.

V is TRBV7-2 and J is TRBJ2-5, with 12 nucleotides matching TRBD2. Germline values: CDR1 SGHTA, CDR2 FQGNSA. The ends lost 3 bases at V and 0 bases at J; junction bases unmatched: 2. CDR3 length: 16 residues. The CDR3 DNA follows: TGTGCCAGCAGCTTTTGGACTAGCGGGAACCAAGAGACCCAGTACTTC. This sequence encodes CASSFWTSGNQETQYF.

V and J are TRBV20-1 and TRBJ2-7; 9 bases fit TRBD1. This CDR3 has 15 amino acids. Trimming cost V 1 base and J 2 bases; bases outside gene matches: 6. From germline, CDR1 is DFQATT and CDR2 SNEGSKA (reference sequence). The CDR3 bases are TGCAGTGCTAGAGGGGACAGGGACAGGCCCTACGAGCAGTACTTC. It encodes CSARGDRDRPYEQYF.

The chain is built from TRBV5-1 and TRBJ2-1; 9 bases match TRBD2. V was clipped by 4 bases and J by 10 bases; unmatched bases: 12. The CDR3 consists of 15 residues. Germline CDR1 and CDR2: SGHRS and YFSETQ. CDR3 in amino acids: CASSILAGPVEEQFF. CDR3 sequence (DNA): TGCGCCAGCAGCATACTAGCGGGCCCAGTGGAGGAGCAGTTCTTC.

CDR3 coding DNA: TGCAGTGCTGACGGGACAGCCACCGGGGAGCTGTTTTTT. Translation gives CSADGTATGELFF. The rearrangement links TRBV20-1 to TRBJ2-2; 7 bases fit TRBD1. The CDR3 contains 13 residues. CDR1 is DFQATT and CDR2 is SNEGSKA in the germline V gene (reference sequence). The V and J ends lost 5 bases and 4 bases, in that order; junction bases with no gene match: 4.

The chain joins TRBV28 to TRBJ2-3; 12 nucleotides align to TRBD2. The CDR3 runs to 16 residues. V lost 5 bases to trimming and J lost 5 bases; unmatched junction nucleotides: 8. CDR1 and CDR2 from the germline V gene are MDHEN and SYDVKM. Here the CDR3 DNA reads TGTGCCAGCAGTCCTGGACTAGCGGGGATAGGAGATACGCAGTATTTT. The encoded protein is CASSPGLAGIGDTQYF.

The rearrangement links TRBV20-1 to TRBJ1-2, with a weak D call TRBD1 (5 bases). Trimming cost V 0 bases and J 0 bases, with 11 bases left between them. Germline CDR1 is DFQATT and CDR2 is SNEGSKA (reference sequence). There are 15 residues in the CDR3. This CDR3 is CSARDHRLSNYGYTF. CDR3 coding DNA: TGCAGTGCTAGAGATCACAGGCTTTCTAACTATGGCTACACCTTC.

V usage is TRBV7-8 and J usage is TRBJ2-7; no reliable D call. Germline CDR1 SGHVS, CDR2 FQNEAQ. V lost 1 base and J 4 bases, leaving 11 bases between the germline ends. The CDR3 contains 14 residues. The CDR3 loop is CASSLGPIRYEQYF. The CDR3 region has the DNA TGTGCCAGCAGCTTAGGGCCGATACGTTACGAGCAGTACTTC. The whole variable domain, filled in from reference TRBV7-8 and TRBJ2-7, reads GAGVSQSPRYKVAKRGQDVALRCDPISGHVSLFWYQQALGQGPEFLTYFQNEAQLDKSGLPSDRFFAERPEGSVSTLKIQRTQQEDSAVYLCASSLGPIRYEQYFGPGTRLTVT.

The chain recombines TRBV15 with TRBJ2-5; weak D call: TRBD1 (7 bases). V was pared by 1 base and J by 2 bases, with 14 bases between. The CDR3 totals 16 residues. The V gene's germline CDR1 is LNHNV and CDR2 YYDKDF (reference sequence). The CDR3 sequence: CATSRGQGGRQETQYF. CDR3 bases: TGTGCCACCAGCAGAGGACAGGGAGGTAGACAAGAGACCCAGTACTTC.

This clonotype was seen a single time. This sequence joins TRBV6-5 and TRBJ2-5; the D is unclear. Germline V gives CDR1 MNHEY, CDR2 SVGAGI. The CDR3 has 14 residues. V lost 2 bases and J lost 1, with 8 bases in between. The CDR3 DNA reads TGTGCCAGCAGTTACGGGATTACCCAAGAGACCCAGTACTTC. Amino acids: CASSYGITQETQYF.

A few counts support this clonotype. V and J are TRBV20-1 and TRBJ1-2; D is possibly TRBD1 (6 bases). V shed 0 bases and J shed 4 bases, with 15 bases lying between them. The CDR3 is 15 residues long. CDR1 and CDR2 (germline): DFQATT, SNEGSKA (reference sequence). The CDR3 reads CSARDTTGWGYGYTF. The CDR3, as DNA: TGCAGTGCTAGAGATACCACAGGGTGGGGCTATGGCTACACCTTC.

This clonotype was found a few times. This rearrangement joins TRBV7-9 to TRBJ2-1; TRBD2 agrees at 10 bases. The CDR3 runs to 16 residues. V shed 3 bases, J shed 0 bases, and the junction held 2 bases outside the gene matches. Germline V gene data show CDR1 as SEHNR and CDR2 as FQNEAQ (reference sequence). CDR3 in amino acids: CASSFGLADSYNEQFF. The CDR3 coding sequence is TGTGCCAGCAGCTTCGGACTAGCGGACTCCTACAATGAGCAGTTCTTC.

In this sample, this clonotype turned up once. The rearrangement links TRBV14 to TRBJ2-7; D gene unclear. The J call may be wrong; the DNA end is better matched by TRBJ2-5. The germline V gene has CDR1 SGHDN and CDR2 FVKESK. The CDR3 has 12 residues. DNA for the CDR3: TGTGCCAGCAGGGATCGGATGGAGACCCAGTACTTC. It is translated as CASRDRMETQYF.

The sample holds many counts of this clonotype. CDR3 coding DNA: TGCAGTGCTAGAGATCCCCAGGGGGACAGGGGATCCGAGCAGTACTTC. Translating gives CSARDPQGDRGSEQYF. The V and J genes are TRBV20-1 and TRBJ2-7; 10 positions match TRBD1. Germline V gives CDR1 DFQATT, CDR2 SNEGSKA (reference sequence). Trimming removed 0 bases from V and 6 bases from J; junction bases left unmatched: 11. CDR3 size: 16 residues.

The chain uses TRBV29-1 and TRBJ1-2, with D maybe TRBD1 (6 bases). Per the germline V gene, CDR1 is SQVTM and CDR2 is ANQGSEA. Trimming stripped 6 bases from V and 0 bases from J, with 11 bases between. The CDR3 spans 13 residues. CDR3 region: CSVNRVANYGYTF. In DNA, the CDR3 is TGCAGCGTCAACAGGGTGGCTAACTATGGCTACACCTTC.

V usage is TRBV9 and J usage is TRBJ1-6; D is possibly TRBD1 (6 bases). Trimming left V 4 bases short and J 8 bases short, with 13 bases between. This CDR3 is 14 amino acids long. The germline CDR1 and CDR2 sequences are SGDLS and YYNGEE. The CDR3 DNA reads TGTGCCAGCAGCTTCCAGGGGAAGGATTCACCCCTCCACTTT. This sequence encodes CASSFQGKDSPLHF.

This chain joins TRBV4-2 and TRBJ2-4, with TRBD1 as a possible D gene (5 bases). Germline V CDR1 and CDR2: LGHNA, YNFKEQ. V shed 1 base and J shed 4 bases, with 11 bases lying between them. CDR3 size: 15 residues. This CDR3 reads CASSQADIVKNIQYF. CDR3 in DNA: TGTGCCAGCAGCCAAGCGGACATAGTAAAAAACATTCAGTACTTC.

The chain carries TRBV28 and TRBJ2-1, with D possibly TRBD2 on 6 matching bases. Germline V gene lookup returns CDR1 MDHEN and CDR2 SYDVKM. The CDR3 spans 12 residues. Between the trimmed V and J ends, which lost 4 bases and 15 bases, there was a span of 16 bases. In DNA form, the CDR3 reads TGTGCCAGCAGTTCCCGACTAGGGAGGCCGTTCTTC. This codes for CASSSRLGRPFF.

The chain carries TRBV20-1 and TRBJ2-1; D is perhaps TRBD2 (5 bases). The CDR3 is 15 residues long. V dropped 0 bases and J dropped 8 bases, with 17 bases sitting between them. Germline loops: CDR1 DFQATT, CDR2 SNEGSKA (reference sequence). CDR3 residues: CSARDLALALDEQFF. DNA for the CDR3: TGCAGTGCTAGAGATCTCGCGCTAGCCCTCGATGAGCAGTTCTTC.

This chain uses TRBV24-1 with TRBJ2-1; the match to TRBD2 covers 12 bases. Trimming took 3 bases from V and 7 from J; bases not matched to a gene: 3. The germline CDR1 and CDR2 sequences are KGHDR and SFDVKD. The CDR3 sequence is 15 residues long. CDR3 loop: CATSDGLAGWNEQFF. CDR3 DNA: TGTGCCACCAGTGATGGACTAGCGGGATGGAATGAGCAGTTCTTC.

CDR3: CASSPRDRGVADTQYF. The CDR3 DNA is TGTGCCAGCTCACCAAGGGACAGGGGAGTTGCAGATACGCAGTATTTT. This sequence joins TRBV18 and TRBJ2-3; 10 bases line up with TRBD1. Unmatched junction bases numbered 6, after V lost 2 bases and J lost 4 bases. CDR3 length: 16 residues. The V gene's germline CDR1 is KGHSH and CDR2 LQKENI.

This clonotype came up once. A much larger clone differs from this one at a single base, so this may be a read error. J is TRBJ1-2 and V is TRBV9, with D uncertain. Germline-derived CDR1 and CDR2 are SGDLS and YYNGEE. The CDR3 is 15 residues long. The CDR3 nucleotides are TGTGCCAACAGCGTAGGCGCCGGGGTTACCTATGGCTACACCTTC. Translated: CANSVGAGVTYGYTF.

The J gene is TRBJ1-5, the V gene TRBV20-1, with D hard to call. V lost 5 bases and J lost 0, with 14 bases in between. The CDR3 runs to 15 residues. The germline gives CDR1 DFQATT, CDR2 SNEGSKA (reference sequence). The DNA of the CDR3 is TGCAGTGCTCCCCGCCGCCCAGATAGCAATCAGCCCCAGCATTTT. Translation: CSAPRRPDSNQPQHF.

The chain employs TRBV6-2 or TRBV6-3 and TRBJ1-2; D possibly corresponds to TRBD1 (5 bases). CDR1 and CDR2 from the germline V gene are MNHEY and SVGEGT. Trimming pared 8 bases from V and 4 bases from J, leaving 14 bases between. The CDR3 is 13 residues long. In DNA form, the CDR3 reads TGTGCCAGCGGGGGGGGATCCTCCTATGGCTACACCTTC. Its protein is CASGGGSSYGYTF.

The V call is TRBV5-1, the J call TRBJ2-7; D is ambiguous. The CDR3 extends over 14 amino acids. Trimming removed 2 bases at V and 2 bases at J, with 11 bases between. CDR1 SGHRS and CDR2 YFSETQ come from the germline V gene. CDR3 protein: CASSFGTRPYEQYF. As DNA, the CDR3 is TGCGCCAGCAGCTTTGGTACCAGGCCCTACGAGCAGTACTTC.

This clonotype was observed a handful of times. The V gene is TRBV29-1, the J gene TRBJ1-2; no definite D call. The CDR3 covers 13 residues. Germline V gene data show CDR1 as SQVTM and CDR2 as ANQGSEA. V dropped 2 bases and J dropped 4 bases, with 11 bases sitting between them. In nucleotides, the CDR3 is TGCAGCGTTGAAAGGGTTACGGCCTATGGCTACACCTTC. Residues: CSVERVTAYGYTF.

CDR3: CASSLTLTVGLPDTQYF. In nucleotides, the CDR3 is TGTGCCAGCAGCCTAACTCTAACCGTGGGATTACCAGATACGCAGTATTTT. This sequence joins TRBV7-2 and TRBJ2-3; D gene unclear. There are 17 residues in the CDR3. Trimming stripped 5 bases from V and 4 bases from J, with 22 bases between. Looked up from germline, CDR1 is SGHTA and CDR2 is FQGNSA.

The chain links TRBV5-6 to TRBJ2-4; 9 bases map to TRBD1. The CDR3 is 20 amino acids. J lost 0 bases, V lost 0 bases, and 13 bases had no gene match. Germline CDR1 reads SGHDT; CDR2 reads YYEEEE. The CDR3 loop is CASSLDVGQGRKLAKNIQYF. The CDR3 DNA reads as TGTGCCAGCAGCTTGGATGTCGGACAGGGGAGAAAACTAGCCAAAAACATTCAGTACTTC.

This clonotype was found a few times. The J gene is TRBJ2-1, the V gene TRBV3-1, with D maybe TRBD2 (7 bases). Germline loops: CDR1 LGHDT, CDR2 YNNKEL (reference sequence). The CDR3 sequence is 13 residues long. V was cut by 5 bases and J by 10 bases, with 15 bases left in between. The CDR3, as DNA: TGTGCCAGCAGCAAGGGGGGGGGATGGGAGCAGTTCTTC. Translation: CASSKGGGWEQFF.

This clonotype showed up just a few times. The chain links TRBV7-2 to TRBJ2-3; possible D gene TRBD2, 7 bases. CDR3 length equals 15 residues. The V gene lost 2 bases and the J gene lost 5 bases, with 14 bases spanning the gap. CDR1 SGHTA and CDR2 FQGNSA come from the germline V gene. The CDR3 protein is CASSLNGGREDTQYF. The CDR3, as DNA: TGTGCCAGCAGCTTAAACGGGGGGCGCGAAGATACGCAGTATTTT.

The chain uses TRBV7-9 and TRBJ2-1; TRBD2 is a possible D gene (6 bases). The CDR3 contains 13 residues. Germline loops: CDR1 SEHNR, CDR2 FQNEAQ (reference sequence). V was cut by 5 bases and J by 5 bases, with 10 bases left in between. CDR3 loop: CASSIGGDNEQFF. CDR3 bases: TGTGCCAGCAGCATCGGCGGGGACAATGAGCAGTTCTTC.

V usage is TRBV11-2 and J usage is TRBJ2-5; D may be TRBD1 or TRBD2 (5 bases each). The J call may be in error: the DNA end matches TRBJ2-7 better. In germline, CDR1 is SGHAT, CDR2 FQNNGV. The CDR3 has 13 residues. The CDR3 loop is CASSLDGGNEQYF. DNA for the CDR3: TGTGCCAGCAGCTTAGATGGGGGAAACGAGCAGTACTTC.